This T cell receptor (beta chain) is from a study of T cell responses to AZD1222 COVID-19 vaccine. The study, taken as a whole, reports: Possibly, clonal diversity was underestimated; donors were largely white British and included more females. Repertoire sampling was restricted to post-peak T cell response timepoints.

Libraries were prepared by immunoSEQ multiplex PCR; TCRdb keeps only in-frame clonotypes and omits some of them. The sample holds approximately 150,000 clones; 92% are singletons and the top ten take more than 1%. CDR3 size: 13 residues. Germline CDR1 SGHTA, CDR2 FQGNSA. Trimming cost V 4 bases and J 9 bases; bases outside gene matches: 6. The study pooled second doses at about 4 or about 12 weeks. With regard to this clone: The antigen is not known.

The chain links TRBV7-2 to TRBJ1-5, with TRBD1 identical over 7 bases. This TCR came from an adult who received the AZD1222 COVID-19 vaccine. Sequenced material: peripheral blood, taken 28 days after the second AZD1222 dose. The CDR3 protein is CASSYDRVGPQHF. For the CDR3, the DNA is TGTGCCAGCAGCTATGACAGGGTCGGGCCCCAGCATTTT.